The T cell receptor (beta chain) described here comes from a study of OX40 agonist ivuxolimab in advanced cancers. Study-wide context: Those treated in dose escalation had hepatocellular carcinoma, melanoma, renal cell cancer or head and neck cancer. Eligibility admitted prior anti-PD-1, anti-PD-L1 or anti-CTLA-4 therapy; roughly 40% had some.

Comment on this clone: What it recognizes is unknown.

Assay: immunoSEQ multiplex PCR; the TCRdb copy retains only in-frame clones and omits some. The data hold some 76,000 clones, with 90% to 95% observed a single time. Study results and limitations: Part of the nonresponder group also had normalized T-cell clonal expansion that was low. Partial responders at 0.1-3.0 mg/kg showed near-lowest clonal expansion.

The germline V gene has CDR1 MNHNY and CDR2 SVGAGI (reference sequence). The CDR3 covers 13 residues. V was clipped by 6 bases and J by 0 bases, with 8 bases between them. V and J are TRBV6-6 and TRBJ1-1; D gene uncertain. The sample was CD4+ or CD8+ T cells sorted from blood, taken in a trial of the OX40 agonist ivuxolimab. The receptor's source is an adult with an advanced solid tumor such as melanoma, head and neck, liver or kidney cancer. CDR3 region: CASSWALNTEAFF. Written as DNA, the CDR3 is TGTGCCAGCAGCTGGGCCTTGAACACTGAAGCTTTCTTT.